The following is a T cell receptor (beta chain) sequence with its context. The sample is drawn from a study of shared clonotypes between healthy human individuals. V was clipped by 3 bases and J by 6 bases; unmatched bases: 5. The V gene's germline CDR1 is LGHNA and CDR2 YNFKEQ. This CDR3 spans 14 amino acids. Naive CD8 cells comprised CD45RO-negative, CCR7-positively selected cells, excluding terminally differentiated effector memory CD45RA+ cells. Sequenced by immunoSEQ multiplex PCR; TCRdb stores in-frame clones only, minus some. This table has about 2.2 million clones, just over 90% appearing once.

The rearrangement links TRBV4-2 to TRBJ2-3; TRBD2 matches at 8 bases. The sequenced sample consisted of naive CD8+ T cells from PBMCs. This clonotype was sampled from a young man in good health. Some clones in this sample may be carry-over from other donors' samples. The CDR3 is CASSHRLASDTQYF. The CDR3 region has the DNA TGTGCCAGCAGCCACAGACTAGCGTCTGATACGCAGTATTTT.